This T cell receptor (beta chain) was profiled in a study of a mutant IDH1 vaccine in newly diagnosed glioma listed by TCRdb under 2021. Notes on the research overall: Patients were given eight vaccinations, in weeks 1, 3, 5, 7, 11, 15, 19 and 23, which matched visits V03 through V10. Vaccination was initiated 4-6 weeks after radiotherapy alone, or concurrently with temozolomide cycles in the chemotherapy-containing groups. Of the 30 or so patients who were treated, around 60% were male and 37.5% were female, and the mean age was around 40 years. Prior to enrollment, patients had been given standard therapy consisting of radiotherapy alone, temozolomide alone, or radiochemotherapy with temozolomide, with the combination given to most patients. Six visits were used for peripheral blood collection: V03 (baseline), V05, V07, V10, V12 and V13. For exploratory analyses, longitudinal TCRB deep sequencing was carried out in about 25 treated patients wherever samples were available. Paper-wide results and their limitations: Changes in the top peripheral T cell clonotypes picked up by TCRB sequencing did not appear to be linked to pseudoprogression. PBMC samples for TCRB deep sequencing were selected based on availability. The authors noted that analyses of patient blood samples could not be reproduced because of sample limitations. Across multiple MHC alleles, vaccine-induced immune responses were seen in around 93% of patients.

The time point label, read with the paper, signifies: week 23, last vaccination. Each vaccine dose was 300 ug of a 20-mer mutant IDH1 peptide in Montanide, given subcutaneously with topical imiquimod. Newly diagnosed WHO grade 3 or 4 IDH1-mutant astrocytomas showing loss of nuclear ATRX were present in the donors. The samples were drawn from NOA16, a multicentre, single-arm, open-label phase I trial in Germany that tested a mutant IDH1 peptide vaccine in humans for the first time. Genomic DNA for TCRB sequencing was isolated from EDTA blood with the DNeasy Blood and Tissue Kit. V has 2 bases trimmed and J has 0 bases trimmed; junction bases matching no gene number 10. CDR1 and CDR2, per the germline V gene, are SGHRS and YFSETQ. Including cysteine and phenylalanine, the CDR3 has 18 amino acids. Kept here is only the CDR3 DNA, which spans 54 bases and is read in frame from base 1. Receptor amplification or capture employed the immunoSEQ multiplex PCR assay. Following the manufacturer's protocol, the hsTCRB Kit was used to amplify rearranged TCR beta chain sequences. An Illumina MiSeq was used to sequence the TCRB libraries. The published analysis was carried out like this. The kit vendor's proprietary platform handled demultiplexing, trimming and gene mapping. In its TCRdb copy, this immuneACCESS table keeps in-frame sequences only and misses some clones. Where compared with another copy, unresolved V genes explain less than half of these, and the others have no known cause. V, J and clone size derive from that table, while D and trimming were established from the DNA sequence. The sample records some 70,000 clones, approximately 84% of which are singletons. The ten largest clones take up about an eighth of the sample.

Notes on this clone: This clone's antigen is unknown. The sample holds no much larger clone one base away, and base qualities are not on file.

The receptor was derived from a man between 18 and 35 years old with glioma. Here the sequenced sample was PBMCs, taken from a glioma patient whose treatment included an IDH1 peptide vaccine. The chain links TRBV5-1 with TRBJ2-7; 11 junctional bases match TRBD2. The CDR3 has the sequence CASSLQASGGSRSYEQYF. The DNA reads as follows: TGCGCCAGCAGCTTACAGGCTAGCGGGGGGTCGCGCTCCTACGAGCAGTACTTC.